A single sample is the source of the 18 T cell receptor beta chains below, sequenced in a study of Graves' ophthalmopathy and Graves' hyperthyroidism. RNA transcripts were the template, and TCR beta CDR3 regions were amplified from them. HTBI primers served in a first-round RT-PCR, which a second-round multiplex PCR followed. Each CDR3 protein gets one entry after TCRdb re-called the multiplex PCR reads with MiXCR. This repertoire shows around 520,000 distinct CDR3 sequences, roughly 40% found once; its top ten account for about 4.1%. The sample was peripheral blood or thyroid tissue (not recorded which). These receptors were obtained from an adult man with Graves' hyperthyroidism.

This clonotype was detected many times. The chain couples TRBV19 to TRBJ2-7, with 9 bases lining up with TRBD2. After removal of 7 bases from V and 3 bases from J, the junction contained 10 bases not matched to a gene. The CDR3 covers 15 residues. Per the germline V gene, CDR1 is LNHDA and CDR2 is SQIVND (reference sequence). CDR3 sequence: CASKKNPSGIYEQYF. The CDR3, as DNA: TGTGCCAGTAAAAAAAATCCTAGCGGGATCTACGAGCAGTACTTC.

V usage is TRBV20-1 and J usage is TRBJ1-2; D is ambiguous. The germline V and J ends were trimmed by 3 bases and 10 bases, with 15 bases remaining between them. The CDR3 is made up of 12 amino acids. Germline V lookup: CDR1 DFQATT, CDR2 SNEGSKA (reference sequence). The CDR3 reads CSASSAGADYTF. The DNA for the CDR3 is TGCAGTGCTAGCTCGGCGGGAGCGGACTACACCTTC.

This clonotype came up many times. The V and J genes are TRBV5-6 and TRBJ1-1; 10 bases are shared with TRBD1. The CDR3 has 15 amino acids. The V segment lost 1 base and the J segment 4 bases; nucleotides outside the gene matches: 4. Per germline, CDR1 SGHDT and CDR2 YYEEEE. The CDR3: CASSLQTGGFTEAFF. CDR3 in DNA: TGTGCCAGCAGCTTGCAGACAGGGGGCTTCACTGAAGCTTTCTTT.

This clonotype was recorded at least ten times. The chain couples TRBV29-1 to TRBJ1-4; D is uncertain. Looked up from germline, CDR1 is SQVTM and CDR2 is ANQGSEA. This CDR3 comprises 11 residues. Trimming cost V 3 bases and J 6 bases, with 5 bases left between them. The CDR3 here is CSVDTDEKLFF. CDR3 coding DNA: TGCAGCGTTGACACAGATGAAAAACTGTTTTTT.

This clonotype was detected many times. This chain connects TRBV6-5 to TRBJ2-5, with no clear D. Trimming removed 0 bases from V and 5 bases from J, with 16 bases in between. Germline V gene sequence: CDR1 MNHEY, CDR2 SVGAGI. This CDR3 comprises 16 residues. In nucleotides, the CDR3 is TGTGCCAGCAGTTACTCGGGCCCCCTTTACGGGGAGACCCAGTACTTC. Amino acids: CASSYSGPLYGETQYF.

The sample holds many counts of this clonotype. The chain combines TRBV20-1 with TRBJ2-5, with D possibly TRBD1 on 5 matching bases. Germline V gene lookup returns CDR1 DFQATT and CDR2 SNEGSKA (reference sequence). V dropped 3 bases and J dropped 1 base, with 12 bases sitting between them. This CDR3 spans 14 amino acids. In DNA, the CDR3 is TGCAGTGCTAGCCAGACAGAACCCCAAGAGACCCAGTACTTC. The encoded protein is CSASQTEPQETQYF.

J is TRBJ1-4 and V is TRBV6-5, with D unresolved. Germline CDR1 and CDR2: MNHEY and SVGAGI. CDR3 length: 15 amino acids. V shed 4 bases and J shed 7 bases, with 16 bases lying between them. The CDR3 sequence is CASSSSMGNTEKLFF. The CDR3 DNA sequence: TGTGCCAGCAGTTCGTCGATGGGGAACACTGAAAAACTGTTTTTT.

Details on this clonotype: The missing conserved phenylalanine or tryptophan at the end of this CDR3 makes a read error likely. The DNA is left out, because the CDR3 cannot be placed on it with certainty; the CDR3 is given as TCRdb lists it. The genes are TRBV7-9 and TRBJ1-3. CDR1 and CDR2 from the germline V gene are SEHNR and FQNEAQ (reference sequence). The CDR3 spans 9 residues, counting both ends. CDR3 sequence: CASSRTSNT.

This clonotype was seen a handful of times. A junction end diverges from the germline sequence, so it may reflect a read error. The chain recombines TRBV6-1 with TRBJ1-2; a possible D gene is TRBD1 (6 bases). The CDR3 is made up of 15 amino acids. Germline lookup yields CDR1 MNHNS and CDR2 SASEGT. The CDR3 reads CASTPNDRSNYGYTF. The CDR3 DNA is TGTGCCAGCACCCCCAACGACAGGTCTAATTATGGCTACACCTTC.

The gene calls are TRBV5-1 and TRBJ2-2; 7 bases align to TRBD1. The V and J ends lost 4 bases and 3 bases, in that order; junction bases with no gene match: 9. This CDR3 contains 16 residues. Germline V gene lookup returns CDR1 SGHRS and CDR2 YFSETQ. The CDR3 bases are TGCGCCAGCAGCCCCGAACAGGGGCCTGACACCGGGGAGCTGTTTTTT. Protein sequence: CASSPEQGPDTGELFF. Full variable domain (remainder filled in from reference TRBV5-1 and TRBJ2-2): KAGVTQTPRYLIKTRGQQVTLSCSPISGHRSVSWYQQTPGQGLQFLFEYFSETQRNKGNFPGRFSGRQFSNSRSEMNVSTLELGDSALYLCASSPEQGPDTGELFFGEGSRLTVL.

The table lists this clonotype with many counts. The V and J genes are TRBV4-1 and TRBJ2-7, with 7 positions matching TRBD1. CDR3 length equals 14 residues. V shed 4 bases and J 3 bases; nucleotides not matched to a gene: 6. Germline V CDR1 and CDR2: MGHRA, YSYEKL. Here the CDR3 reads CASSPGTEYYEQYF. CDR3 nucleotides: TGCGCCAGCAGCCCCGGGACAGAATACTACGAGCAGTACTTC.

The sample holds many counts of this clonotype. This chain joins TRBV2 and TRBJ1-5; 11 nucleotides agree with TRBD1. The CDR3 contains 14 residues. The germline V gene has CDR1 SNHLY and CDR2 FYNNEI. After removal of 6 bases from V and 5 bases from J, the junction contained 3 bases not matched to a gene. The CDR3 bases are TGTGCCAGCAGCGGGGACAGGGGGGATCAGCCCCAGCATTTT. Translation: CASSGDRGDQPQHF.

At least ten counts were recorded for this clonotype. The V gene is TRBV5-1, the J gene TRBJ2-7; 9 positions agree with TRBD2. CDR3 length: 15 residues. Germline V lookup: CDR1 SGHRS, CDR2 YFSETQ. J was trimmed by 2 bases and V by 4 bases; bases with no gene match: 7. CDR3 nucleotide sequence: TGCGCCAGCAGCCCTCGAGCGGGGGGAACCTACGAGCAGTACTTC. Translating it yields CASSPRAGGTYEQYF.

V and J are TRBV20-1 and TRBJ2-7, with a weak D call TRBD2 (6 bases). The CDR3 loop spans 15 amino acids. The germline V gene has CDR1 DFQATT and CDR2 SNEGSKA (reference sequence). The V gene lost 1 base and the J gene lost 5 bases, with 18 bases spanning the gap. The CDR3 DNA is TGCAGTGCTAGAGCCCTTGTTAGGGGCGGGAACGAGCAGTACTTC. Translated, it gives CSARALVRGGNEQYF.

Only one count was recorded for this clonotype. The chain is built from TRBV7-2 and TRBJ1-3, with a weak D call TRBD1 (5 bases). From germline, CDR1 is SGHTA and CDR2 FQGNSA. The V gene lost 3 bases and the J gene lost 2 bases, with 11 bases spanning the gap. The CDR3 is made up of 15 amino acids. CDR3 protein: CASSLDQGTGNTIYF. The CDR3 nucleotides are TGTGCCAGCAGCTTGGACCAGGGAACTGGAAACACCATATATTTT.

There are many counts of this clonotype. V usage is TRBV5-8 and J usage is TRBJ1-2; D possibly corresponds to TRBD1 (5 bases). Germline CDR1 is SGHTS and CDR2 is YDEGEE. CDR3 size: 13 residues. The germline V and J ends were trimmed by 4 bases and 3 bases, with 10 bases remaining between them. The CDR3 loop reads CASSDDSYYGYTF. CDR3 nucleotides: TGTGCCAGCAGCGACGACAGCTACTATGGCTACACCTTC.

The chain joins TRBV10-3 to TRBJ1-2; D remains unclear. Germline values: CDR1 ENHRY, CDR2 SYGVKD. CDR3 length: 15 amino acids. CDR3 region: CAAVKPWVLGNGYTF. In nucleotides, the CDR3 is TGTGCAGCAGTGAAGCCTTGGGTCCTCGGTAATGGCTACACCTTC.

This clonotype was picked up many times. The rearrangement links TRBV12-3 or TRBV12-4 to TRBJ1-4; 8 bases map to TRBD1. V gave up 6 bases and J gave up 6 bases; unmatched junction bases: 9. The CDR3 consists of 15 residues. Here the CDR3 DNA reads TGTGCCAGCAGCATATGGGGCAGGGGGCATGAAAAACTGTTTTTT. Protein product: CASSIWGRGHEKLFF.